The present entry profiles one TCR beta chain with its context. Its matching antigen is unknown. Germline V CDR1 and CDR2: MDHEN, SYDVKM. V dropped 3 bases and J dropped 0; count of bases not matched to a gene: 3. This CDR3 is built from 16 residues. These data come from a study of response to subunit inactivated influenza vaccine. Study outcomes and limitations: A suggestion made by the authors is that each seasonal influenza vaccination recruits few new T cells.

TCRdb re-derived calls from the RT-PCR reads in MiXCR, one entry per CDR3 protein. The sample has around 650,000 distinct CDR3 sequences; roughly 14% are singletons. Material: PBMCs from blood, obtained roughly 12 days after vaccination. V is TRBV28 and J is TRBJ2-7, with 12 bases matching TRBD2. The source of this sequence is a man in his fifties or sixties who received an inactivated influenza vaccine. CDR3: CASSLTSGGTSYEQYF. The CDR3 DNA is TGTGCCAGCAGTTTGACTAGCGGGGGAACCTCCTACGAGCAGTACTTC.